The subject of this entry is one TCR beta chain. The antigen is undetermined. Germline V gene data show CDR1 as MDHEN and CDR2 as SYDVKM. V lost 2 bases and J lost 3, with 11 bases in between. The length of the CDR3 is 15 residues. The data were obtained in a study of T cell responses to AZD1222 COVID-19 vaccine. Study conclusions and caveats: Donors were chiefly white British, with a greater number of females, and clonal diversity was perhaps underestimated. In all cases, repertoires were sampled only after the peak T cell response. Spike-specific TCR depth and breadth grew after two AZD1222 doses.

Produced via immunoSEQ multiplex PCR; TCRdb's table is partial and in-frame only. Of about 84,000 clones listed, about 86% are singletons. The source is an adult who received the AZD1222 COVID-19 vaccine. The sample was peripheral blood, taken 28 days after the second AZD1222 dose. The gene calls are TRBV28 and TRBJ1-5, with D perhaps matching TRBD1 (6 bases). The CDR3 DNA reads TGTGCCAGCAGTTTAGCGACAGGTCCCAATCAGCCCCAGCATTTT. Residues: CASSLATGPNQPQHF. Looking up the rest from reference TRBV28 and TRBJ1-5 gives the full variable domain: DVKVTQSSRYLVKRTGEKVFLECVQDMDHENMFWYRQDPGLGLRLIYFSYDVKMKEKGDIPEGYSVSREKKERFSLILESASTNQTSMYLCASSLATGPNQPQHFGDGTRLSIL.